Reported below is one TCR beta chain. No antigen is known for it. At one of its ends the junction is not consistent with the germline gene, which may arise from a read error. The sample originates from a study of vaccination effects on CD4 cells after COVID-19. Study background: Antigen-specific CD4+ T cells were expanded (with viral peptide pools) by the ViraFEST assay ahead of sequencing.

There are 15 residues in the CDR3. Germline assignment: CDR1 SSHAT and CDR2 FNYEAQ (reference sequence). TCRdb's copy holds only in-frame clones and misses some; the assay was immunoSEQ multiplex PCR. The data show about 48,000 clones, approximately 61% seen once. Culture lasted under 13 days before CD4+ T cell isolation. Sequenced here: CD4+ T cells from PBMCs cultured without peptide, sampled before COVID-19 vaccination. The clonotype originates from a human donor who received a COVID-19 vaccine. The chain links TRBV7-7 to TRBJ2-2, with D unclear. The CDR3 here is CASSLGSTNTGELFF. The CDR3 region has the DNA TGTGCTAGCAGCTTAGGCAGTACGAACACCGGGGAGCTGTTTTTT.